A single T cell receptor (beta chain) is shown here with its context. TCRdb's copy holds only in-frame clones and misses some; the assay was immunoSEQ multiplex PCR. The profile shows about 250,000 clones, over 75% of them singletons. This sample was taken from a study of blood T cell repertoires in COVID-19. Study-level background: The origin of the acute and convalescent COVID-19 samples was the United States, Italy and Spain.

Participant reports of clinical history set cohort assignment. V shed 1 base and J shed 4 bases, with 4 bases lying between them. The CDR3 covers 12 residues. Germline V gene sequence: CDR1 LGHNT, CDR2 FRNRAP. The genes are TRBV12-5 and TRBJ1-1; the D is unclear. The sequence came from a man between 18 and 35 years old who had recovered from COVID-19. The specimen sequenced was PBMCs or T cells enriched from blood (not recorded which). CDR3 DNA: TGTGCTAGTGGTTTGGAGCTCACTGAAGCTTTCTTT. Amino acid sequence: CASGLELTEAFF.